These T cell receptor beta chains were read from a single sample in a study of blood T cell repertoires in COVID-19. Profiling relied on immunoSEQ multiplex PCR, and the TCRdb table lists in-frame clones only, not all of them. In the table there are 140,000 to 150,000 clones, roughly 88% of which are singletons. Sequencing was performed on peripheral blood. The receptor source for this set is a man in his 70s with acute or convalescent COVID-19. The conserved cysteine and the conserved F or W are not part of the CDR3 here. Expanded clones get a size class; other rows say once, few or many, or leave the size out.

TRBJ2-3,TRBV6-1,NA,ASSEFWAADTQY
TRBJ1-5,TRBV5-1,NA,ASSLGQGAGQPQH
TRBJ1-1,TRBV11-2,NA,ASSLAAGVGTEAF
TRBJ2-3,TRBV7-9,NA,ASSQRGGLSTDTQY
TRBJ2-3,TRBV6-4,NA,ASSVEADTSTDTQY
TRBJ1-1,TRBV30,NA,AWSGGRASAF
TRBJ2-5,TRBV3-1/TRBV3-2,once,ASSQPGTSGLQETQY
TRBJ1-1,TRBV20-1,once,SASTGGNTEAF
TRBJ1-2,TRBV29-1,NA,SVTKGPGREGYT
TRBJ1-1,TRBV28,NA,ASSPLGGGNTEAF